The present entry profiles one T cell receptor beta chain with its context. There is no known antigen for this receptor. Per-nucleotide qualities are absent, and no much larger clonotype sits a single base away. In total, 666 healthy bone marrow donors made up the cohort. Cohort members were all nominally healthy when sampled, although unrecorded immune exposures were likely present. The donor was CMV seropositive and was included in the group of 270 or so seropositive cohort members. A peripheral blood sample was collected from each donor, and TCR beta sequencing was performed on peripheral blood mononuclear cells. Genomic DNA extraction from the blood cell samples was performed with the Qiagen DNeasy Blood Extraction Kit. This record comes from a study of cytomegalovirus exposure and HLA in healthy donors (TCRdb year 2017). Background for the entire study: An earlier analysis of approximately 590 of the donors reported more than 250 Gb of sequence data and 120 million or so unique TCR beta sequences from around 200 million T cells. An early release that covered 640 HLA-typed donors contained 300 to 350 gigabases of sequencing data and 80 million or so unique TCR sequences. Of the 398 genotyped donors, more than 75% were placed in the genetic ancestry cluster associated with self-reported Caucasian donors. The aim of the study was to test whether cataloging public T cell receptors could identify signatures of past pathogen exposure. The study profiled the T cell repertoires of 666 subjects by immunosequencing and related them to cytomegalovirus serostatus. A separate validation cohort of over a hundred different subjects was used in addition to the roughly 700-subject first cohort. To predict cytomegalovirus infection status, the study brought together high-throughput TCR immunosequencing, statistical association of individual TCRs with disease status, and machine learning. To study patterns of TCR occurrence, a later analysis re-analyzed previously published TCR beta repertoires from several hundred donors and added high-resolution HLA genotyping. Rather than drawing on any new phenotypic data, the later analysis identified candidate immune exposures from TCR beta sequences and the way those sequences occurred across donors. To decide whether each TCR beta V gene segment behaved as functional or pseudogenic, an earlier analysis of fewer than 750 of the donors relied on high-throughput TCR beta sequencing. Alongside the repertoire data, information on donor age, sex, ethnicity and CMV serostatus was compiled. A later genetic analysis used genome-wide SNP genotypes for 398 of the 666 donors, treating that subset as a discovery cohort. All discovery cohort repertoires had been generated on a single sequencing platform. Class I and class II HLA loci were covered by the typing at four-digit resolution. The number of typed donors differed by locus: about 629-630 for A, B, C, DRB1 and DQB1; approximately 520 for DQA1; approximately 600 for DPA1; and roughly 470 for DPB1. Roughly five DR-DQ haplotypes were handled as single units for association and clustering because linkage in the cohort was strong. Among some 400 genotyped donors of the cohort, an average of about 220,000 unique TCR beta nucleotide sequences was sequenced per donor, of which 15% to 20% were non-productive.

According to the germline V gene, CDR1 reads SGHVS and CDR2 reads FQNEAQ. Taken from cysteine to phenylalanine, the CDR3 has 14 residues. The DNA shown is the 42-base CDR3, in frame from base 1. For this chain, trimming is 5 bases at the V end and 4 bases at the J end, and the number of junction bases without a gene match is 4. The method behind the library was the immunoSEQ multiplex PCR assay. The multiplex PCR relied on a mix of 60 forward primers for TCR Vbeta segments and 13 reverse primers for TCR Jbeta segments. The CDR3 region of rearranged TCR beta genes was amplified from genomic DNA by a multiplex PCR assay. The Illumina HiSeq System was used to sequence the amplified TCR beta libraries as 87-base-pair reads. In the source study's methods: A later analysis tallied tens of millions of unique TCR beta chains across the roughly 610 repertoires, and some 10 million of those chains were shared by two or more donors. To remove PCR and sequencing errors, raw reads were error-corrected and collapsed into unique sequences using a nearest-neighbor algorithm that merged closely related sequences. V, D and J gene segments were assigned by aligning CDR3 sequences to IMGT reference sequences. For a sequence to be retained, at least a six-nucleotide match to both a V gene segment and a J gene segment was required. Rearrangements were called productive when the CDR3 lacked stop codons and stayed in frame with V and J; all others were non-productive. CDR3 was defined according to IMGT convention as the region running from the second conserved V-encoded cysteine to the conserved J-encoded phenylalanine. The earlier analysis of 500 to 600 of the donors excluded sequences that lacked an unambiguous match to a single V gene segment. An earlier analysis of over 450 of the donors classified V segments as functional when productive rearrangements were above 56.7% and as segregating when the standard deviation between donors was above 5%. A statistical classification framework was built for diagnosing cytomegalovirus status from the catalog of TCR beta chain sequences. A later analysis assigned V and J genes by comparing TCR nucleotide sequences with IMGT/GENE-DB human TR gene sequences. The TCRdist pipeline was used in a later analysis to assign CDR3 sequences and most-parsimonious VDJ recombination scenarios. In a later analysis, each TCR beta chain was defined by its CDR3 amino acid sequence together with its V-gene family, and reads lacking a unique V-gene family were excluded. As a way to deal with suspected cross-contamination and a sequencing artifact, a later analysis dropped hundreds of nucleotide sequences that were highly shared and had low generation probability. In a later analysis, a clonal expansion index was calculated for each public chain from normalized within-repertoire ranks of inferred template counts. In a later analysis, generation probabilities were computed using a VDJ recombination model fitted to out-of-frame rearrangements, and the results were checked against IGoR. In a later analysis, TCR-TCR, TCR-HLA and TCR-CMV co-occurrence was scored with hypergeometric tests, and a repertoire-size bias correction was applied to TCR pairs. To estimate false discovery rates, a later analysis permuted the HLA or CMV assignments 20 times. A later analysis grouped co-occurring TCRs with DBSCAN, adding TCRdist sequence similarity when clustering within HLA-allele-positive subsets. Co-occurrence clustering excluded repertoires with fewer than 30,000 or more than 120,000 public chains, plus five with anomalous nucleotide sharing. What TCRdb holds here is the immuneACCESS table cut down to in-frame rearrangements. Part of the clones is not present; checked against another copy, under half of the missing clones reflect an unresolved V gene, and the others are unexplained. V, J and clone size are those of that table, while D and trimming were read from the DNA. Recorded for this sample are around 160,000 clones; about 83% of them occurred a single time. The leading ten clones occupy more than 10% of the sample.

What the authors observed across the whole study: Broadly in line with IMGT annotations, most TCR beta V segments showed up in productive rearrangements about 90% or about 30% of the time in an earlier analysis of roughly 590 of the donors. Presence/absence analyses assumed roughly uniform sequencing depth across donors, an assumption that may not hold. The study listed 170 or so TCR beta chains as associated with cytomegalovirus. In vitro tests confirmed that three of the cytomegalovirus-associated TCR beta chains recognize cytomegalovirus antigens. A later genetic analysis reported fewer N-insertions in productive TCRs among donors in an Asian-associated ancestry cluster than the roughly 640-donor mean. In a later analysis, most CMV-associated TCR beta chains were found to appear HLA-restricted, with HLA associations seemingly driven largely by CMV exposure. A group of highly shared sequence variants was considered likely to be a technical artifact of the sequencing pipeline. A further reported finding was that TCR beta sequences accurately predicted the HLA-A and HLA-B alleles for most subjects in the first cohort. In a later genetic analysis, a missense DCLRE1C variant was associated with V-gene and J-gene trimming of TCR beta chains, and the association was replicated in an independent cohort. The cohort was sequenced for TCR beta chains only, and without alpha or paired-chain data the features that could be detected were limited. When HLA alleles, especially DR and DQ, strongly co-occurred, attributing TCR associations to individual alleles was difficult. A later analysis associated roughly 17,000 TCR beta sequences with specific HLA alleles at a false discovery rate of 0.05. Several of the top co-occurrence clusters appeared to be linked to parvovirus B19, influenza, CMV and Epstein-Barr virus, according to a later analysis. CMV serostatus was the only immune exposure information available for the cohort. Correlated functional status among segregating V segments might be attributable to linkage disequilibrium, but an unknown experimental factor could not be ruled out. The earlier analysis of 587 of the donors excluded roughly 17 rarely observed V segments, including chromosome 9 orphons, because counts were too low. A later analysis found that HLA-associated TCR beta chains were more clonally expanded and had lower generation probabilities than equally common non-associated chains. In a later analysis, TCR association rates were found to vary across HLA loci, with the most associated TCRs seen for DRB1 alleles and the fewest for HLA-C alleles. Across donors, most TCR sequences were observed very rarely, whereas some public TCRs were present in many individuals. The classifier was reported to diagnose cytomegalovirus status with high specificity and sensitivity in both the original and validation cohorts. The authors suggested that the approach could potentially be extended to other disease states and immunological phenotypes. Because HLA typing was unavailable for some donors at each locus, only the typed subset was used in association tests. Some IMGT-functional V segments, including TRBV6-2 and TRBV6-3, could not be told apart with the 87-base-pair reads, so those segments were excluded.

This clonotype was obtained from a middle-aged man in good health and CMV-seropositive. The V and J segments used are TRBV7-8 and TRBJ1-5; 8 bases in the junction line up with TRBD1. The specimen sequenced was PBMCs. The encoded CDR3 is CASSQGQGNQPQHF. The nucleotide sequence reads TGTGCCAGCAGCCAAGGACAGGGAAATCAGCCCCAGCATTTT.